A selection of T cell receptor beta chains follows, all from one sample in a study of T cells after yellow fever vaccination. TCRdb re-analysed the 5' RACE reads in MiXCR, keeping a single row per CDR3 protein. The data contain about 310,000 distinct CDR3 sequences, about 3.5% of them singletons. Sample: PBMCs, taken on the day of the yellow fever booster vaccination. The source of these receptors is a young man who received the YFV17D yellow fever vaccine. Both conserved end residues are part of each CDR3. The D gene is left open where the match is weak. Only some rows state a clone size, as once, few, many or a class for expanded clones.

size: few
J: TRBJ2-3
D: -
V: TRBV5-1
CDR3: CASSQTGVADTQYF
DNA: TGCGCCAGCAGCCAGACAGGAGTCGCAGATACGCAGTATTTT

size: many
J: TRBJ2-3
D: TRBD2
V: TRBV20-1
CDR3: CSARVGGTTFRDTQYF
DNA: TGCAGTGCTAGAGTCGGGGGGACCACCTTCCGGGATACGCAGTATTTT

size: few
J: TRBJ2-6
D: -
V: TRBV2
CDR3: CASTAGANVLTF
DNA: TGTGCCAGCACAGCTGGGGCCAACGTCCTGACTTTC

size: many
J: TRBJ2-7
D: -
V: TRBV20-1
CDR3: CSARDETDYEQYF
DNA: TGCAGTGCTAGAGATGAAACCGACTACGAGCAGTACTTC

size: -
J: TRBJ2-3
D: TRBD1
V: TRBV2
CDR3: CASSESLTGLHTDTQYF
DNA: TGTGCCAGCAGTGAGAGTTTGACAGGGTTGCACACAGATACGCAGTATTTT

size: many
J: TRBJ1-2
D: TRBD1
V: TRBV9
CDR3: CASSGGTGAYGYTF
DNA: TGTGCCAGCAGCGGCGGGACAGGGGCCTATGGCTACACCTTC

size: few
J: TRBJ1-2
D: TRBD1
V: TRBV30
CDR3: CAWSSGGGYTF
DNA: TGTGCCTGGAGTTCAGGGGGTGGCTACACCTTC

size: many
J: TRBJ2-4
D: -
V: TRBV20-1
CDR3: CSARQGLGKNIQYF
DNA: TGCAGTGCTAGGCAGGGGTTAGGCAAAAACATTCAGTACTTC

size: many
J: TRBJ2-3
D: -
V: TRBV5-6
CDR3: CASSLGVSTQYF
DNA: TGTGCCAGCAGCTTGGGGGTGTCCACGCAGTATTTT

size: -
J: TRBJ2-5
D: -
V: TRBV29-1
CDR3: CSVAGRVLKETQYF
DNA: TGCAGCGTTGCTGGCAGGGTCCTAAAAGAGACCCAGTACTTC

size: few
J: TRBJ2-3
D: -
V: TRBV5-1
CDR3: CASSLVGPTGQSTDTQYF
DNA: TGCGCCAGCAGCTTGGTGGGGCCTACAGGCCAGAGCACAGATACGCAGTATTTT

size: many
J: TRBJ2-2
D: TRBD1
V: TRBV6-6
CDR3: CASLPETGGDTGELFF
DNA: TGTGCCAGCTTACCCGAGACAGGGGGTGACACCGGGGAGCTGTTTTTT

size: many
J: TRBJ2-7
D: TRBD1
V: TRBV10-1
CDR3: CASSEGTGGSYEQYF
DNA: TGCGCCAGCAGTGAGGGTACAGGGGGCTCATACGAGCAGTACTTC

size: -
J: TRBJ2-7
D: -
V: TRBV19
CDR3: CASSSQGNEQYF
DNA: TGTGCCAGTAGTAGCCAGGGCAACGAGCAGTACTTC

size: few
J: TRBJ1-3
D: -
V: TRBV2
CDR3: CASSVPSSGNTIYF
DNA: TGTGCCAGCAGTGTTCCGAGCTCTGGAAACACCATATATTTT

size: few
J: TRBJ2-5
D: TRBD2
V: TRBV12-3/TRBV12-4
CDR3: CASSSGLAGGPGYF
DNA: TGTGCCAGCAGTTCGGGACTAGCGGGGGGGCCTGGGTACTTC

size: -
J: TRBJ1-5
D: TRBD1
V: TRBV6-5
CDR3: CASSYGTGLDQPQHF
DNA: TGTGCCAGCAGTTACGGGACAGGTTTGGATCAGCCCCAGCATTTT

size: few
J: TRBJ2-5
D: -
V: TRBV5-1
CDR3: CASSWGLEETQYF
DNA: TGCGCCAGCAGCTGGGGCCTAGAGGAGACCCAGTACTTC

size: -
J: TRBJ2-7
D: -
V: TRBV10-3
CDR3: CAISESVPGVSYEQYF
DNA: TGTGCCATCAGTGAGTCGGTCCCGGGGGTCTCCTACGAGCAGTACTTC

size: many
J: TRBJ2-7
D: -
V: TRBV29-1
CDR3: CSAELTGTPYEQYF
DNA: TGCAGCGCAGAATTAACCGGGACACCCTACGAGCAGTACTTC

size: many
J: TRBJ2-1
D: TRBD2
V: TRBV20-1
CDR3: CSARDRLAGSYNEQFF
DNA: TGCAGTGCTAGAGATCGTCTAGCGGGCTCCTACAATGAGCAGTTCTTC

size: -
J: TRBJ2-7
D: TRBD1
V: TRBV12-3/TRBV12-4
CDR3: CASSRDRESEQYF
DNA: TGTGCCAGCAGTAGGGACAGGGAATCCGAGCAGTACTTC

size: few
J: TRBJ2-6
D: -
V: TRBV2
CDR3: CASTRTVISGANVLTF
DNA: TGTGCCAGCACCAGGACTGTAATCTCTGGGGCCAACGTCCTGACTTTC

size: many
J: TRBJ2-1
D: TRBD1
V: TRBV10-3
CDR3: CAISRQGIEQFF
DNA: TGTGCCATCAGTCGACAGGGGATTGAGCAGTTCTTC